The sequence of this T cell receptor (beta chain) was determined in a study of T-cell reconstitution after alpha-beta-depleted transplantation in children. A library of TCRbeta sequences, prepared with unique molecular identifiers, was generated. Each CDR3 protein is one row after TCRdb ran MiXCR on the PCR reads. The table has 400,000 to 500,000 distinct CDR3 sequences, 11% seen once; the top ten hold about 5%. This clonotype was recorded a few times. With 0 bases clipped from V and 4 bases from J, the junction kept 9 bases outside the gene matches. The CDR3 contains 18 residues. CDR1 is ENHRY, CDR2 SYGVKD, per germline.

The source material was PBMCs from the stem cell graft donor, sampled from the stem cell graft. The V gene is TRBV10-3, the J gene TRBJ2-3; 11 bases agree with TRBD2. The TCR was taken from a human donor who donated a stem cell graft to a child with acute myeloid leukemia. The CDR3 loop is CAISESLAGGPVADTQYF. The CDR3 coding sequence is TGTGCCATCAGTGAGTCATTAGCGGGAGGGCCTGTAGCAGATACGCAGTATTTT.